Listed below are T cell receptor beta chains from one sample, sequenced in a study of T cell responses to AZD1222 COVID-19 vaccine. Here immunoSEQ multiplex PCR was the method, and the copy in TCRdb shows in-frame clones only, minus some. The data show fewer than 120,000 clones, with about 95% seen just once and 2.9% held by the top ten. The sequencing used peripheral blood, collected 28 days after the second AZD1222 dose. The receptor set was obtained from an adult who received the AZD1222 COVID-19 vaccine. The CDR3 runs from the conserved cysteine through the conserved F or W. The D gene is left open where the match is weak.

V gene	J gene	D gene	CDR3 protein
TRBV11-3	TRBJ1-2	-	CASSFRTGNGYTF
TRBV10-2	TRBJ1-5	-	CASREGEFQPQHF
TRBV18	TRBJ2-5	-	CASSPAETQYF
TRBV7-6	TRBJ2-3	TRBD2	CASSLERGPSLETQYF
TRBV7-9	TRBJ1-3	-	CASSLTVSGNTIYF
TRBV30	TRBJ1-2	TRBD1	CAWTTGAAGSYGYTF
TRBV6-6	TRBJ2-1	TRBD2	CASSRSTSGPYNEQFF
TRBV19	TRBJ1-3	TRBD1	CASSPGTGLDTIYF
TRBV10-1	TRBJ2-1	TRBD2	CASSELAESYNEQFF
TRBV12-3/TRBV12-4	TRBJ1-1	-	CASSYESDTEAFF
TRBV6-6	TRBJ2-7	TRBD2	CASNIAGTSSYEQYF
TRBV29-1	TRBJ1-2	-	CSVLWGTYGYTF
TRBV4-1	TRBJ1-1	TRBD1	CASSHRQGKGNTEAFF
TRBV27	TRBJ1-5	-	CATRTDSNQPQHF
TRBV19	TRBJ2-3	TRBD2	CASSTPRRAAGGPFTQYF
TRBV19	TRBJ2-2	-	CASSINEAGELFF
TRBV6-5	TRBJ2-5	-	CASSPGQKETQYF
TRBV27	TRBJ2-1	-	CASSFLGTDNEQFF
TRBV10-1	TRBJ2-3	TRBD2	CASSESMSGRAGRTQYF
TRBV5-1	TRBJ1-1	-	CASSLAGGLAEAFF
TRBV18	TRBJ1-6	TRBD1	CASSPDSGGAGSPLHF
TRBV7-6	TRBJ1-4	-	CASRVNGKAKLFF
TRBV28	TRBJ2-7	TRBD2	CASSFREGREQYF
TRBV20-1	TRBJ2-7	-	CSASVTSLSGEQYF
TRBV5-1	TRBJ1-1	-	CASSLAQGNTEAFF
TRBV28	TRBJ1-2	-	CASSLTVYGYTF
TRBV10-2	TRBJ2-7	TRBD2	CASWGGRPYEQYF
TRBV18	TRBJ2-1	TRBD2	CASSLRTSRNEQFF
TRBV19	TRBJ1-1	TRBD1	CASSQGQGKTEAFF
TRBV4-1	TRBJ1-1	-	CASSQGGRGEAFF
TRBV7-6	TRBJ2-1	TRBD2	CASSLVGSGLYNEQFF
TRBV5-1	TRBJ1-2	TRBD1	CASSLEAQGAEGYTF
TRBV27	TRBJ1-2	-	CASSLPGGGGYTF
TRBV29-1	TRBJ2-7	TRBD1	CSVQGLSSYEQYF
TRBV7-7	TRBJ2-7	-	CASSPSSYYEQYF
TRBV19	TRBJ2-2	-	CASSTPGATGELFF
TRBV6-5	TRBJ1-1	-	CASSYTGYSEAFF
TRBV12-3/TRBV12-4	TRBJ1-2	-	CASSGDYGYTF
TRBV18	TRBJ1-4	-	CASSLRGTGNEKLFF
TRBV6-6	TRBJ1-1	TRBD1	CASSQKTGTSLNTEAFF
TRBV6-5	TRBJ1-2	TRBD1	CASSYPPRTGFYGYTF
TRBV3-1/TRBV3-2	TRBJ2-3	TRBD2	CASSQGAGGIGSTDTQYF
TRBV11-2	TRBJ2-7	-	CASSLGPEQYF
TRBV9	TRBJ2-7	-	CASSVATGQAYEQYF
TRBV5-5	TRBJ1-1	-	CASSLGSTEAFF
TRBV5-6	TRBJ1-1	-	CASRKNTEAFF
TRBV4-1	TRBJ1-1	-	CASSQDLWGLNTEAFF
TRBV30	TRBJ2-7	TRBD1	CAWSVQGLDEQYF